Shown below are 26 T cell receptor beta chains from a single sample sequenced in a study of blood T cell repertoires in COVID-19. Only in-frame clones appear in the TCRdb table, and some are missing; sequencing was by immunoSEQ multiplex PCR. This table has approximately 57,000 clones, 85% appearing once. The sample comprised peripheral blood. These receptors were collected from a man between 35 and 55 years old with active COVID-19.

This chain links TRBV2 with TRBJ1-3; D uncertain. The germline V gene encodes CDR1 SNHLY and CDR2 FYNNEI. The CDR3 has 13 residues. Deletions cut 2 bases from V and 4 bases from J, with 6 bases between. Here the CDR3 reads CASSEFTGNTIYF. In DNA form, the CDR3 reads TGTGCCAGCAGTGAATTCACAGGAAACACCATATATTTT.

This clone was seen more than once but under ten times. The gene calls are TRBV9 and TRBJ1-6; D is unresolved. From germline, CDR1 is SGDLS and CDR2 YYNGEE. Trimming removed 0 bases at V and 15 bases at J, with 13 bases between. CDR3 length equals 13 residues. The CDR3 nucleotides are TGTGCCAGCAGCGTAGGAAGAGATTCAAGCCTCCACTTT. Translating gives CASSVGRDSSLHF.

This chain links TRBV3-1 (or the pseudogene TRBV3-2) with TRBJ2-1; 11 nucleotides agree with TRBD2. V shed 4 bases, J shed 3 bases, and the junction held 2 bases outside the gene matches. The germline V gene has CDR1 LGHDT and CDR2 YNNKEL (reference sequence). The CDR3 totals 15 residues. The CDR3 sequence is CASSPGTSGYNEQFF. The CDR3 nucleotides are TGTGCCAGCAGCCCCGGGACTAGCGGCTACAATGAGCAGTTCTTC.

This clone was picked up one time. The chain links TRBV6-5 to TRBJ2-3; perhaps TRBD2 as D (5 bases). Germline values: CDR1 MNHEY, CDR2 SVGAGI. CDR3 length: 16 residues. V gave up 0 bases and J gave up 4 bases, with 14 bases separating them. The CDR3 loop reads CASSYSNRGMADTQYF. CDR3 in DNA: TGTGCCAGCAGTTACTCGAATAGAGGGATGGCAGATACGCAGTATTTT.

CDR3 amino acids: CAISERTGSNTEAFF. CDR3 bases: TGTGCCATCAGCGAGCGGACAGGTTCGAACACTGAAGCTTTCTTT. The chain combines TRBV10-3 with TRBJ1-1; the match to TRBD1 covers 7 bases. CDR3 size: 15 residues. With V trimmed by 6 bases and J by 1 base, 8 bases remained unmatched. Germline CDR1 reads ENHRY; CDR2 reads SYGVKD.

The chain couples TRBV7-3 to TRBJ2-3, with D possibly TRBD2 on 6 matching bases. CDR3 length: 15 residues. Trimming removed 4 bases at V and 6 bases at J, with 17 bases between. CDR1 and CDR2 (germline): SGHTA, FQGTGA. CDR3 in amino acids: CASSSVSAGMDTQYF. The CDR3 DNA follows: TGTGCCAGCAGCTCAGTTTCGGCGGGGATGGATACGCAGTATTTT. Together with reference TRBV7-3 and TRBJ2-3, the CDR3 gives the full variable domain: GAGVSQTPSNKVTEKGKYVELRCDPISGHTALYWYRQSLGQGPEFLIYFQGTGAADDSGLPNDRFFAVRPEGSVSTLKIQRTERGDSAVYLCASSSVSAGMDTQYFGPGTRLTVL.

This chain connects TRBV4-1 to TRBJ2-3; TRBD1 aligns across 7 bases. The germline gives CDR1 MGHRA, CDR2 YSYEKL. After removal of 4 bases from V and 3 bases from J, the junction contained 13 bases not matched to a gene. This CDR3 is 17 amino acids long. As DNA, the CDR3 is TGCGCCAGCAGCCTTACAGGGGCGAGTAAATCTACAGATACGCAGTATTTT. This translates into CASSLTGASKSTDTQYF.

The chain joins TRBV6-5 to TRBJ2-1; TRBD1 matches at 7 bases. The germline V gene encodes CDR1 MNHEY and CDR2 SVGAGI. The CDR3 sequence is 14 residues long. Germline trimming cut 6 bases from V and 8 bases from J; bases unmatched to any gene: 10. For the CDR3, the DNA is TGTGCCAGCAGCCACGCAGACAGGGTCCATGAGCAGTTCTTC. It is translated as CASSHADRVHEQFF.

The V and J genes are TRBV13 and TRBJ1-2, with 9 positions matching TRBD1. J lost 7 bases, V lost 5 bases, and 8 bases had no gene match. The CDR3 runs to 14 residues. The germline gives CDR1 PRHDT, CDR2 FYEKMQ (reference sequence). The CDR3 spells CASSPGTGTLGYTF. The DNA for the CDR3 is TGTGCCAGCAGCCCAGGGACAGGGACGCTTGGCTACACCTTC.

The chain combines TRBV3-1 (or the pseudogene TRBV3-2) with TRBJ2-1, with 15 positions matching TRBD2. J lost 2 bases, V lost 4 bases, and 15 bases had no gene match. This CDR3 has 21 residues. The germline CDR1 and CDR2 sequences are LGHDT and YNNKEL (reference sequence). CDR3 protein: CASSPGPGTSGRIATYNEQFF. In DNA form, the CDR3 reads TGTGCCAGCAGCCCCGGTCCCGGGACTAGCGGGAGGATCGCGACCTACAATGAGCAGTTCTTC.

V usage is TRBV5-3 and J usage is TRBJ1-1; 11 nucleotides match TRBD1. TRBV5-3 is an open reading frame, and its role is uncertain. V trimming: 4 bases; J trimming: 5 bases; junction bases outside the gene matches: 16. The CDR3 has 18 amino acids. CDR3 protein: CARSPKHGQGARETEAFF. The CDR3 coding sequence is TGTGCCAGAAGCCCTAAACATGGACAGGGGGCGCGAGAGACTGAAGCTTTCTTT.

The chain links TRBV28 to TRBJ2-3; 10 nucleotides match TRBD2. The CDR3 runs 15 residues. Germline V gene lookup returns CDR1 MDHEN and CDR2 SYDVKM. V shed 6 bases, J shed 1 base, and the junction held 4 bases outside the gene matches. For the CDR3, the DNA is TGTGCCAGCAGGACCGGGACTAGCGGCACAGATACGCAGTATTTT. Residues: CASRTGTSGTDTQYF.

V usage is TRBV5-4 and J usage is TRBJ1-5, with 8 bases matching TRBD1. V dropped 0 bases and J dropped 1; count of bases not matched to a gene: 3. This CDR3 is 16 amino acids long. CDR1 and CDR2 (germline): SGHNT, YYREEE (reference sequence). The CDR3 region is CASSLGGQGSNQPQHF. CDR3 DNA sequence: TGTGCCAGCAGCTTGGGTGGACAGGGAAGCAATCAGCCCCAGCATTTT.

V and J are TRBV24-1 and TRBJ2-1; 10 positions agree with TRBD2. With V trimmed by 5 bases and J by 6 bases, 9 bases remained unmatched. Germline V CDR1 and CDR2: KGHDR, SFDVKD. The CDR3 covers 16 residues. CDR3 in amino acids: CATSGNLAGVSNEQFF. DNA for the CDR3: TGTGCCACCAGTGGAAACCTAGCGGGAGTCAGCAATGAGCAGTTCTTC.

The chain couples TRBV6-5 to TRBJ1-6; D is unresolved. V lost 9 bases and J 9 bases, leaving 21 bases between the germline ends. Germline V CDR1 and CDR2: MNHEY, SVGAGI. There are 15 residues in the CDR3. CDR3 in DNA: TGTGCCAGTTCACCGCAGGCCAGGCTAACTTCACCCCTCCACTTT. Protein sequence: CASSPQARLTSPLHF.

This chain links TRBV28 with TRBJ1-2; D may be TRBD1 (6 bases). Per the germline V gene, CDR1 is MDHEN and CDR2 is SYDVKM. The CDR3 has 15 amino acids. V was pared by 1 base and J by 8 bases, with 17 bases between. CDR3 sequence reads: CASSLFRLPTGGYTF. In nucleotides, the CDR3 is TGTGCCAGCAGTTTATTCCGCCTACCGACAGGCGGCTACACCTTC.

V usage is TRBV29-1 and J usage is TRBJ1-4; 11 bases align to TRBD1. The CDR3 is 13 amino acids. Germline V gene data show CDR1 as SQVTM and CDR2 as ANQGSEA. With 8 bases clipped from V and 8 bases from J, the junction kept 7 bases outside the gene matches. CDR3 sequence reads: CSPSGTGGEKLFF. CDR3 nucleotide sequence: TGCAGCCCCTCCGGGACAGGGGGAGAAAAACTGTTTTTT.

The J gene is TRBJ2-3, the V gene TRBV19, with D possibly being TRBD1 (5 bases). CDR3 length: 14 amino acids. V gave up 9 bases and J gave up 2 bases, with 15 bases separating them. Germline-derived CDR1 and CDR2 are LNHDA and SQIVND (reference sequence). DNA of the CDR3: TGTGCCAGCACTCCTAGACAGTTCACAGATACGCAGTATTTT. Translated: CASTPRQFTDTQYF.

Remarks on this clone: The same CDR3 can be traced to other DNA sequences in this sample. V gene TRBV2 combines with J gene TRBJ1-3, with TRBD1 identical over 9 bases. The germline V gene encodes CDR1 SNHLY and CDR2 FYNNEI. This CDR3 contains 14 residues. The V segment lost 9 bases and the J segment 1 base; nucleotides outside the gene matches: 4. The CDR3 here is CARGQGGSGNTIYF. CDR3 coding DNA: TGTGCCAGGGGACAGGGCGGTTCTGGAAACACCATATATTTT.

This chain joins TRBV7-6 and TRBJ2-7, with D tentatively TRBD2 (6 bases). Trimming shortened V by 5 bases and J by 3 bases, and 17 bases separated the two germline ends. The CDR3 is 15 amino acids. CDR1 and CDR2 (germline): SGHVS, FNYEAQ. The CDR3 bases are TGTGCCAGCAGCGGGGGACTCCGGGGAGGCTACGAGCAGTACTTC. It yields the protein CASSGGLRGGYEQYF.

This clone occurred once. The V and J genes are TRBV7-8 and TRBJ1-1; D might be TRBD1 (5 bases). V lost 2 bases and J 4 bases, leaving 11 bases between the germline ends. The CDR3 spans 14 residues. From germline, CDR1 is SGHVS and CDR2 FQNEAQ. CDR3 bases: TGTGCCAGCAGCTTATCTGGACAATTCACTGAAGCTTTCTTT. This codes for CASSLSGQFTEAFF.

The genes are TRBV28 and TRBJ1-2; tentatively, D is TRBD1 (5 bases). Germline lookup yields CDR1 MDHEN and CDR2 SYDVKM. V lost 4 bases, J lost 0 bases, and 21 bases lay in between. The length of the CDR3 is 18 residues. This CDR3 is CASSSTSQVSLANYGYTF. Written as DNA, the CDR3 is TGTGCCAGCAGTTCCACATCACAGGTATCCTTGGCTAACTATGGCTACACCTTC.

The gene calls are TRBV1 and TRBJ2-1; the table gives TRBD2 as D, unverified against the DNA. TRBV1 is tagged as a pseudogene. This CDR3 has 17 residues. This CDR3 reads CTSSQDLRLAPYNEQFF. DNA of the CDR3: TGCACCAGCAGCCAAGATCTCCGACTAGCCCCCTACAATGAGCAGTTCTTC.

This chain uses TRBV3-1 (or the pseudogene TRBV3-2) with TRBJ1-2; D possibly corresponds to TRBD1 (6 bases). The CDR3 is 15 residues long. Germline V CDR1 and CDR2: LGHDT, YNNKEL (reference sequence). Trimming shortened V by 6 bases and J by 5 bases, and 19 bases separated the two germline ends. The CDR3 coding sequence is TGTGCCAGCAGATGGACAGCGGGGCAGGGGTATGGCTACACCTTC. Residues: CASRWTAGQGYGYTF.

CDR3 sequence (DNA): TGTGCCAGCATTAGGGTAGCGGGAGAGGGTGAGCAGTTCTTC. Protein: CASIRVAGEGEQFF. The chain has TRBV6-5 and TRBJ2-1, with TRBD2 matching 9 bases. The V and J ends lost 7 bases and 9 bases, in that order; junction bases with no gene match: 10. Germline CDR1 reads MNHEY; CDR2 reads SVGAGI. The CDR3 sequence is 14 residues long.

The CDR3 spells CASSFLPENSGNTIYF. CDR3 sequence (DNA): TGTGCCAGCAGTTTCCTTCCCGAGAACTCTGGAAACACCATATATTTT. This chain links TRBV28 with TRBJ1-3; D is unclear. The germline CDR1 and CDR2 sequences are MDHEN and SYDVKM. The CDR3 has 16 amino acids. V dropped 3 bases and J dropped 0 bases, with 12 bases sitting between them.